The 13 T cell receptor beta chains listed next were all sequenced from one sample in a study of blood T cell repertoires in COVID-19. Only in-frame clones appear in the TCRdb table, and some are missing; sequencing was by immunoSEQ multiplex PCR. This sample yields about 100,000 clones, of which roughly 88% are seen a single time; roughly 2.5% belongs to the top ten. Source material: peripheral blood. The receptor set was obtained from a human donor in a cohort sampled during active COVID-19.

The chain couples TRBV25-1 to TRBJ1-3, with D possibly TRBD1 on 5 matching bases. With 6 bases removed from V and 2 bases from J, the gap between germline ends came to 8 bases. This CDR3 region has 13 residues. From germline, CDR1 is MGHDK and CDR2 SYGVNS. The CDR3 region has the DNA TGTGCCAGCAGGGGAGGGGCTGGAAACACCATATATTTT. This sequence encodes CASRGGAGNTIYF.

This clone was counted between two and nine times. The chain uses TRBV5-1 and TRBJ1-5; 11 positions agree with TRBD1. The CDR3 runs 19 residues. V trimming: 4 bases; J trimming: 0 bases; junction bases outside the gene matches: 12. Germline-derived CDR1 and CDR2 are SGHRS and YFSETQ. In DNA form, the CDR3 reads TGCGCCAGCAGCGCGAGCGGACAGGGGGCAGGGGATAGCAATCAGCCCCAGCATTTT. As protein: CASSASGQGAGDSNQPQHF. Combining the CDR3 with reference TRBV5-1 and TRBJ1-5 gives the whole variable domain KAGVTQTPRYLIKTRGQQVTLSCSPISGHRSVSWYQQTPGQGLQFLFEYFSETQRNKGNFPGRFSGRQFSNSRSEMNVSTLELGDSALYLCASSASGQGAGDSNQPQHFGDGTRLSIL.

The V gene is TRBV6-2 or TRBV6-3, the J gene TRBJ2-2; perhaps TRBD2 as D (5 bases). This CDR3 has 13 amino acids. CDR1 MNHEY and CDR2 SVGEGT come from the germline V gene. The germline V and J ends were trimmed by 5 bases and 15 bases, with 19 bases remaining between them. CDR3 residues: CASSPELDPRVFF. In DNA, the CDR3 is TGTGCCAGCAGTCCAGAGCTTGACCCGAGGGTGTTTTTT.

The chain employs TRBV6-2 or TRBV6-3 and TRBJ2-3; TRBD2 aligns across 13 bases. Germline CDR1 MNHEY, CDR2 SVGEGT. This CDR3 comprises 18 residues. Unmatched junction bases numbered 4, after V lost 1 base and J lost 0 bases. The CDR3 sequence is CASSYWTSGGPSTDTQYF. The CDR3 bases are TGTGCCAGCAGTTACTGGACTAGCGGGGGCCCTAGCACAGATACGCAGTATTTT.

The chain couples TRBV7-8 to TRBJ2-5; 9 bases agree with TRBD1. The CDR3 has 15 residues. Germline CDR1 is SGHVS and CDR2 is FQNEAQ. Trimming at V came to 5 bases and at J to 4 bases, leaving 8 bases not matched to a gene. CDR3 residues: CASSLGLGQGETQYF. The CDR3 bases are TGTGCCAGCAGCCTAGGACTGGGACAGGGAGAGACCCAGTACTTC.

This chain links TRBV18 with TRBJ1-1; a possible D gene is TRBD1 (6 bases). V was clipped by 3 bases and J by 0 bases, with 14 bases between them. The germline V gene encodes CDR1 KGHSH and CDR2 LQKENI. The length of the CDR3 is 16 residues. The CDR3 spells CASSPLRTDVNTEAFF. The CDR3, as DNA: TGTGCCAGCTCACCCCTAAGGACAGACGTGAACACTGAAGCTTTCTTT.

V is TRBV4-2 and J is TRBJ2-1; 13 bases match TRBD2. This CDR3 spans 18 amino acids. Trimming removed 2 bases from V and 9 bases from J; junction bases left unmatched: 13. Germline-derived CDR1 and CDR2 are LGHNA and YNFKEQ. The CDR3 sequence: CASSQQNDGLAGVSEQFF. The DNA of the CDR3 is TGTGCCAGCAGCCAACAAAATGATGGACTAGCGGGAGTCAGTGAGCAGTTCTTC.

The V gene is TRBV28, the J gene TRBJ2-3; D may be TRBD1 (5 bases). This CDR3 is 15 amino acids long. Per germline, CDR1 MDHEN and CDR2 SYDVKM. V was clipped by 7 bases and J by 1 base, with 15 bases between them. DNA for the CDR3: TGTGCCAGCACCTCGCTGGGGCAGCGCACAGATACGCAGTATTTT. It yields the protein CASTSLGQRTDTQYF.

V gene TRBV6-5 combines with J gene TRBJ1-2; TRBD1 agrees at 7 bases. V was pared by 10 bases and J by 4 bases, with 15 bases of the junction left unmatched. This CDR3 spans 15 amino acids. CDR1 and CDR2 (germline): MNHEY, SVGAGI. CDR3 sequence reads: CAISLTPGGAYGYTF. CDR3 nucleotide sequence: TGTGCCATAAGCCTGACCCCAGGGGGTGCCTATGGCTACACCTTC.

The chain is built from TRBV6-4 and TRBJ1-6, with TRBD1 identical over 8 bases. V gave up 0 bases and J gave up 7 bases; unmatched junction bases: 2. Per germline, CDR1 MRHNA and CDR2 SNTAGT. The CDR3 contains 15 residues. CDR3 bases: TGTGCCAGCAGTGACTCGGCAGGGGGCAATTCACCCCTCCACTTT. It translates to CASSDSAGGNSPLHF.

The chain employs TRBV6-5 and TRBJ2-7; D is ambiguous. V was shortened by 7 bases and J by 6 bases, with 16 bases between the two germline ends. The CDR3 totals 13 residues. The V gene's germline CDR1 is MNHEY and CDR2 SVGAGI. This CDR3 reads CASTSYASGEQYF. CDR3 DNA: TGTGCCAGCACCTCGTACGCCTCGGGCGAGCAGTACTTC.

This clone showed up just a few times. The chain uses TRBV5-1 and TRBJ2-3, with 10 bases matching TRBD1. In germline, CDR1 is SGHRS, CDR2 YFSETQ. The V gene end was trimmed by 4 bases and the J gene end by 4 bases; junction bases not matched to a gene: 9. This CDR3 region has 16 residues. The CDR3 DNA sequence: TGCGCCAGCAGCCCAACCGGGACAGGGGTATCAGATACGCAGTATTTT. The encoded protein is CASSPTGTGVSDTQYF. The variable domain in full, completed from reference TRBV5-1 and TRBJ2-3, reads KAGVTQTPRYLIKTRGQQVTLSCSPISGHRSVSWYQQTPGQGLQFLFEYFSETQRNKGNFPGRFSGRQFSNSRSEMNVSTLELGDSALYLCASSPTGTGVSDTQYFGPGTRLTVL.

The chain joins TRBV5-6 to TRBJ1-2, with D maybe TRBD1 (6 bases). The CDR3 has 16 residues. V lost 1 base and J lost 3, with 16 bases in between. Germline-derived CDR1 and CDR2 are SGHDT and YYEEEE. As DNA, the CDR3 is TGTGCCAGCAGCTTGTCGGCAGGGGAGGGGTACTATGGCTACACCTTC. Its protein is CASSLSAGEGYYGYTF.